These 8 T cell receptor beta chains came from one sample sequenced in a study of radiotherapy plus CTLA-4 blockade in lung cancer. Assay: immunoSEQ multiplex PCR; the TCRdb copy retains only in-frame clones and omits some. This table has tens of thousands of clones, about four fifths appearing once. Source: peripheral blood, taken from a patient treated with radiotherapy plus ipilimumab. These receptors were collected from a human donor with non-small cell lung cancer who had stable disease on radiotherapy plus ipilimumab.

The chain employs TRBV4-2 and TRBJ1-1; D not resolved. The germline V gene has CDR1 LGHNA and CDR2 YNFKEQ. The CDR3 is 13 amino acids. V lost 1 base and J 3 bases, leaving 6 bases between the germline ends. DNA for the CDR3: TGTGCCAGCAGCCAAGTGGCGGACACTGAAGCTTTCTTT. Its protein is CASSQVADTEAFF.

The genes are TRBV7-2 and TRBJ2-3, with D maybe TRBD1 (7 bases). The CDR3 is 16 residues long. The germline V gene has CDR1 SGHTA and CDR2 FQGNSA. Trimming removed 5 bases from V and 3 bases from J, with 18 bases in between. For the CDR3, the DNA is TGTGCCAGCAGCCAAGACAGGGCCAGCGGGACAGATACGCAGTATTTT. It translates to CASSQDRASGTDTQYF.

The CDR3, as DNA: TGTGCCAGCAGCTTAGACAGGGGGGTGAATGAGCAGTTCTTC. Its translation: CASSLDRGVNEQFF. This sequence joins TRBV7-2 and TRBJ2-1, with 8 bases matching TRBD1. V shed 1 base, J shed 7 bases, and the junction held 3 bases outside the gene matches. CDR3 size: 14 residues. The germline gives CDR1 SGHTA, CDR2 FQGNSA. Full variable domain (remainder filled in from reference TRBV7-2 and TRBJ2-1): GAGVSQSPSNKVTEKGKDVELRCDPISGHTALYWYRQSLGQGLEFLIYFQGNSAPDKSGLPSDRFSAERTGGSVSTLTIQRTQQEDSAVYLCASSLDRGVNEQFFGPGTRLTVL.

The rearrangement links TRBV30 to TRBJ1-4; TRBD1 aligns across 9 bases. J lost 15 bases, V lost 0 bases, and 5 bases had no gene match. Germline V CDR1 and CDR2: GTSNPN, SVGIG (reference sequence). The CDR3 consists of 12 residues. CDR3 amino acids: CAWSVRRDRVFF. CDR3 nucleotides: TGTGCCTGGAGTGTTAGGCGGGACAGGGTGTTTTTT.

This rearrangement joins TRBV6-1 to TRBJ2-7, with 9 nucleotides matching TRBD1. This CDR3 has 15 amino acids. The germline V gene has CDR1 MNHNS and CDR2 SASEGT. The J segment lost 2 bases and the V segment lost 5 bases, leaving 7 bases of the junction unmatched. CDR3 region: CASSPGTGIAYEQYF. The CDR3 DNA reads as TGTGCCAGCAGTCCTGGGACAGGGATCGCCTACGAGCAGTACTTC.

The chain recombines TRBV4-1 with TRBJ2-7; no definite D call. CDR1 is MGHRA and CDR2 is YSYEKL in the germline V gene. CDR3 size: 15 residues. With 0 bases removed from V and 3 bases from J, the gap between germline ends came to 12 bases. CDR3 loop: CASSQEKDVRYEQYF. The CDR3 nucleotides are TGCGCCAGCAGCCAAGAGAAGGACGTACGCTACGAGCAGTACTTC.

The chain joins TRBV2 to TRBJ1-5; 8 bases map to TRBD1. Germline V CDR1 and CDR2: SNHLY, FYNNEI. This CDR3 comprises 15 residues. Trimming cost V 7 bases and J 2 bases; bases outside gene matches: 7. CDR3: CASIDRGGGNQPQHF. The CDR3 region has the DNA TGTGCCAGCATCGACAGGGGCGGTGGCAATCAGCCCCAGCATTTT.

V gene TRBV7-2 combines with J gene TRBJ2-1, with 10 bases fitting TRBD2. The J segment lost 14 bases and the V segment lost 2 bases, leaving 6 bases of the junction unmatched. Germline V gene data show CDR1 as SGHTA and CDR2 as FQGNSA. This CDR3 contains 13 residues. The CDR3 region has the DNA TGTGCCAGCAGCTTACGGCTAGCGGGAGTCAAGTTCTTC. Translating it yields CASSLRLAGVKFF.